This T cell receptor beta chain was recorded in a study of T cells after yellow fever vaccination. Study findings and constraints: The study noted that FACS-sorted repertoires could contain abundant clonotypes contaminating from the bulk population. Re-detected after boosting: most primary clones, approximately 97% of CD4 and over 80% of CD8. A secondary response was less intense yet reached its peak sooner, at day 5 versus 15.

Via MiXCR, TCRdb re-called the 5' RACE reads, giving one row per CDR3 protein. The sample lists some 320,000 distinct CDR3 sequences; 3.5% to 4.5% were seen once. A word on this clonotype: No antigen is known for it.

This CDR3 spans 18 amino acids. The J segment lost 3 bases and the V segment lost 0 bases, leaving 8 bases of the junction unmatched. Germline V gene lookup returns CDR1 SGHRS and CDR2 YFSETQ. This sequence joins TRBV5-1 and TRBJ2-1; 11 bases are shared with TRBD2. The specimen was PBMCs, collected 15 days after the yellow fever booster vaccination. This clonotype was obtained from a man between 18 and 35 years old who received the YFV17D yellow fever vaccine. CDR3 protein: CASSLVFSGGAIYNEQFF. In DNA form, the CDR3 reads TGCGCCAGCAGCTTGGTGTTTAGCGGGGGGGCGATCTACAATGAGCAGTTCTTC.